This is a list of T cell receptor beta chains from one sample in a study of blood T cell repertoires in COVID-19. Sequenced by immunoSEQ multiplex PCR; TCRdb stores in-frame clones only, minus some. Found here are over 40,000 clones, around 86% of them singletons; the top ten hold 6.5% to 9%. Sequenced material: peripheral blood. These receptors were collected from a man in his sixties with active COVID-19. The CDR3 runs from the conserved cysteine through the conserved F or W. A D gene is named only where the DNA matches it firmly. Clone size is given for some rows only: seen once, a few or many times, or a class if the clone is expanded.

CDR3: CASSRPRGHSSEQYF
DNA: TGTGCCAGCAGTCGCCCCCGCGGGCATTCGTCCGAGCAGTACTTC
length: 15
size: .
J: TRBJ2-7
V: TRBV6-5
D: .

CDR3: CASSRGGAYNEQFF
DNA: TGTGCCAGCAGCCGCGGGGGGGCCTACAATGAGCAGTTCTTC
length: 14
size: .
J: TRBJ2-1
V: TRBV7-8
D: TRBD2

CDR3: CASSPITDTQYF
DNA: TGTGCCAGCAGTCCCATCACAGATACGCAGTATTTT
length: 12
size: .
J: TRBJ2-3
V: TRBV6-2/TRBV6-3
D: .

CDR3: CASSLRQGIGEQFF
DNA: TGTGCCAGCAGCTTGCGGCAGGGTATCGGTGAGCAGTTCTTC
length: 14
size: .
J: TRBJ2-1
V: TRBV5-4
D: .

CDR3: CATSDWQGQPQHF
DNA: TGTGCCACCAGTGATTGGCAGGGACAGCCCCAGCATTTT
length: 13
size: .
J: TRBJ1-5
V: TRBV24-1
D: .

CDR3: CATSRASPTDTQYF
DNA: TGTGCCACCAGCAGGGCTAGCCCCACAGATACGCAGTATTTT
length: 14
size: .
J: TRBJ2-3
V: TRBV15
D: .

CDR3: CASSVVAGNNEQFF
DNA: TGTGCCAGCAGCGTTGTAGCGGGGAATAATGAGCAGTTCTTC
length: 14
size: .
J: TRBJ2-1
V: TRBV7-6
D: TRBD2

CDR3: CATRTGVDGNGEQFF
DNA: TGTGCCACCCGGACAGGGGTGGACGGGAATGGTGAGCAGTTCTTC
length: 15
size: few
J: TRBJ2-1
V: TRBV24-1
D: TRBD1

CDR3: CASSFLGQGESSYNSPLHF
DNA: TGTGCCAGCAGTTTCCTGGGACAGGGGGAGAGCTCCTATAATTCACCCCTCCACTTT
length: 19
size: .
J: TRBJ1-6
V: TRBV27
D: TRBD1

CDR3: CAWSDRQGLTF
DNA: TGTGCCTGGAGCGATAGACAGGGGCTTACATTT
length: 11
size: .
J: TRBJ1-4
V: TRBV30
D: TRBD1

CDR3: CASSPLTSGVKDEQFF
DNA: TGTGCCAGCAGCCCCCTGACTAGCGGGGTTAAGGATGAGCAGTTCTTC
length: 16
size: once
J: TRBJ2-1
V: TRBV5-6
D: TRBD2

CDR3: CASGLVLSGGTDTQYF
DNA: TGTGCTAGTGGTTTGGTACTCTCCGGGGGCACAGATACGCAGTATTTT
length: 16
size: .
J: TRBJ2-3
V: TRBV12-5
D: .

CDR3: CASSSTSGSYNEQFF
DNA: TGTGCCAGCAGCTCCACTAGCGGCTCCTACAATGAGCAGTTCTTC
length: 15
size: .
J: TRBJ2-1
V: TRBV2
D: TRBD2

CDR3: CASITTGRASEQFF
DNA: TGTGCCAGCATAACGACAGGAAGGGCTAGTGAGCAGTTCTTC
length: 14
size: .
J: TRBJ2-1
V: TRBV6-5
D: .

CDR3: CASSPLAGGPYEQYF
DNA: TGCGCCAGCAGCCCTCTAGCGGGGGGGCCCTACGAGCAGTACTTC
length: 15
size: .
J: TRBJ2-7
V: TRBV4-3
D: TRBD2

CDR3: CASSLASISTDTQYF
DNA: TGTGCCAGCAGCTTAGCCAGTATAAGCACAGATACGCAGTATTTT
length: 15
size: .
J: TRBJ2-3
V: TRBV7-2
D: .

CDR3: CASSLDGTYEQYF
DNA: TGTGCCAGCAGCCTGGACGGTACCTACGAGCAGTACTTC
length: 13
size: once
J: TRBJ2-7
V: TRBV5-4
D: .

CDR3: CASSPPGQGMNTEAFF
DNA: TGTGCCAGCTCACCGCCGGGACAGGGGATGAACACTGAAGCTTTCTTT
length: 16
size: .
J: TRBJ1-1
V: TRBV18
D: TRBD1

CDR3: CAWGGGFHVQETQYF
DNA: TGTGCCTGGGGCGGCGGATTCCATGTCCAAGAGACCCAGTACTTC
length: 15
size: .
J: TRBJ2-5
V: TRBV30
D: .

CDR3: CASSAELAGTLDTQYF
DNA: TGTGCCAGCAGTGCCGAGCTAGCGGGGACCTTAGATACGCAGTATTTT
length: 16
size: .
J: TRBJ2-3
V: TRBV2
D: TRBD2

CDR3: CSVEAGSGELFF
DNA: TGCAGCGTTGAAGCAGGGTCCGGGGAGCTGTTTTTT
length: 12
size: few
J: TRBJ2-2
V: TRBV29-1
D: .

CDR3: CASSEGSNYGYTF
DNA: TGTGCCAGCAGTGAGGGCAGTAACTATGGCTACACCTTC
length: 13
size: .
J: TRBJ1-2
V: TRBV2
D: .

CDR3: CASSQDSVLGTDTQYF
DNA: TGTGCCAGCAGCCAAGATTCCGTACTTGGCACAGATACGCAGTATTTT
length: 16
size: .
J: TRBJ2-3
V: TRBV4-2
D: .

CDR3: CASSVDPGRRNEQFF
DNA: TGTGCCAGCAGCGTAGATCCAGGGCGAAGAAATGAGCAGTTCTTC
length: 15
size: .
J: TRBJ2-1
V: TRBV9
D: .

CDR3: CASTYSSGGEAGEQFF
DNA: TGTGCCAGCACATACTCTAGCGGGGGAGAGGCGGGTGAGCAGTTCTTC
length: 16
size: .
J: TRBJ2-1
V: TRBV9
D: TRBD2

CDR3: CASSFDRDLYGYTF
DNA: TGTGCCAGCAGCTTCGACAGGGACCTCTATGGCTACACCTTC
length: 14
size: .
J: TRBJ1-2
V: TRBV13
D: TRBD1

CDR3: CASSPGGGADYGYTF
DNA: TGTGCCAGCAGCCCCGGGGGGGGCGCCGACTATGGCTACACCTTC
length: 15
size: .
J: TRBJ1-2
V: TRBV4-2
D: .

CDR3: CASSLGQKKQYF
DNA: TGCGCCAGCAGCTTGGGGCAAAAAAAGCAGTACTTC
length: 12
size: .
J: TRBJ2-7
V: TRBV5-1
D: .

CDR3: CASSLRREDEQFF
DNA: TGTGCCAGCAGCTTACGGCGGGAGGATGAGCAGTTCTTC
length: 13
size: .
J: TRBJ2-1
V: TRBV7-3
D: TRBD2

CDR3: CASAQGARGYEQYF
DNA: TGCGCCAGCGCACAAGGGGCGCGGGGATACGAGCAGTACTTC
length: 14
size: .
J: TRBJ2-7
V: TRBV4-3
D: .

CDR3: CASSDGDRGHEQYF
DNA: TGTGCCAGCAGTGACGGCGACAGGGGGCACGAGCAGTACTTC
length: 14
size: .
J: TRBJ2-7
V: TRBV2
D: TRBD1

CDR3: CASSQELISGANVLTF
DNA: TGTGCCAGCAGCCAAGAACTGATCTCTGGGGCCAACGTCCTGACTTTC
length: 16
size: .
J: TRBJ2-6
V: TRBV3-1/TRBV3-2
D: .

CDR3: CASSSRGGHYEQYF
DNA: TGCGCCAGCAGCTCGAGAGGGGGTCACTACGAGCAGTACTTC
length: 14
size: once
J: TRBJ2-7
V: TRBV5-1
D: .

CDR3: CASRIGGQGNTEAFF
DNA: TGTGCCAGTAGGATAGGTGGACAGGGGAACACTGAAGCTTTCTTT
length: 15
size: .
J: TRBJ1-1
V: TRBV19
D: TRBD1

CDR3: CASSDGTGGSYEQYF
DNA: TGTGCCAGCAGTGATGGGACAGGGGGATCCTACGAGCAGTACTTC
length: 15
size: .
J: TRBJ2-7
V: TRBV6-1
D: TRBD1

CDR3: CASSLEGVLTGELFF
DNA: TGTGCCAGCAGCTTAGAAGGGGTTTTGACCGGGGAGCTGTTTTTT
length: 15
size: .
J: TRBJ2-2
V: TRBV5-6
D: .

CDR3: CASSLAGVAAQETQYF
DNA: TGCGCCAGCAGCTTGGCCGGGGTTGCGGCCCAAGAGACCCAGTACTTC
length: 16
size: .
J: TRBJ2-5
V: TRBV5-1
D: .

CDR3: CASSYSTPKRQIYTGELFF
DNA: TGTGCCAGCAGTTACTCGACCCCGAAACGACAAATTTACACCGGGGAGCTGTTTTTT
length: 19
size: few
J: TRBJ2-2
V: TRBV6-2/TRBV6-3
D: .

CDR3: CASSLQGSADTQYF
DNA: TGTGCCAGCAGCCTGCAAGGCAGCGCAGATACGCAGTATTTT
length: 14
size: .
J: TRBJ2-3
V: TRBV3-1/TRBV3-2
D: .

CDR3: CASSSGQGNTEAFF
DNA: TGTGCCAGCAGCTCAGGACAGGGGAACACTGAAGCTTTCTTT
length: 14
size: .
J: TRBJ1-1
V: TRBV9
D: TRBD1

CDR3: CASSVAGQGGTEAFF
DNA: TGTGCCAGCAGCGTCGCGGGACAGGGGGGCACTGAAGCTTTCTTT
length: 15
size: .
J: TRBJ1-1
V: TRBV9
D: TRBD1

CDR3: CASSQDAGLAYEQYF
DNA: TGCGCCAGCAGCCAAGACGCGGGATTGGCCTACGAGCAGTACTTC
length: 15
size: .
J: TRBJ2-7
V: TRBV4-3
D: .

CDR3: CAWGPGQSNEKLFF
DNA: TGTGCCTGGGGCCCGGGACAATCTAATGAAAAACTGTTTTTT
length: 14
size: .
J: TRBJ1-4
V: TRBV30
D: .

CDR3: CASSERVSSYNEQFF
DNA: TGTGCCAGCAGTGAAAGAGTTAGCTCCTACAATGAGCAGTTCTTC
length: 15
size: .
J: TRBJ2-1
V: TRBV6-1
D: .

CDR3: CASSQWGGGNEQFF
DNA: TGCGCCAGCAGCCAATGGGGCGGGGGCAATGAGCAGTTCTTC
length: 14
size: once
J: TRBJ2-1
V: TRBV4-1
D: TRBD2

CDR3: CASSPSGTLKFF
DNA: TGTGCCAGCAGTCCTAGCGGGACGTTAAAGTTCTTC
length: 12
size: few
J: TRBJ2-1
V: TRBV6-5
D: TRBD2

CDR3: CASKGGEGKPQHF
DNA: TGTGCCAGCAAAGGAGGGGAAGGGAAGCCCCAGCATTTT
length: 13
size: .
J: TRBJ1-5
V: TRBV12-3/TRBV12-4
D: .

CDR3: CASSPVISGSLTGELFF
DNA: TGTGCCAGCTCACCGGTGATTAGCGGATCCCTAACCGGGGAGCTGTTTTTT
length: 17
size: .
J: TRBJ2-2
V: TRBV18
D: .

CDR3: CASSQGASVEQYF
DNA: TGTGCCAGCAGCCAAGGCGCCTCCGTCGAGCAGTACTTC
length: 13
size: .
J: TRBJ2-7
V: TRBV3-1/TRBV3-2
D: .